The 15 T cell receptor beta chains presented below share a single source sample, sequenced in a study of beta chain features in type 1 diabetes (dated by TCRdb to between 2017 and 2018). Libraries were made using the immunoSEQ multiplex PCR assay. The High Capacity cDNA Reverse Transcription Kit was used to reverse transcribe all of the isolated RNA, meaning that expressed TCRB transcripts were what got sequenced. Not all clones reach the TCRdb copy of this immuneACCESS table, which keeps in-frame sequences only. Checked studies attribute under half of the gap to unresolved V genes and leave the rest unexplained. Recorded for this sample are about 300,000 clones; 8% of them occurred a single time. The ten largest clones add up to more than 1% of the sample. The sample comprised central memory CD4+ T cells from blood. These TCRs come from a woman aged 18 to 35 in good health.

The chain has TRBV7-2 and TRBJ2-7; D gene uncertain. From germline, CDR1 is SGHTA and CDR2 FQGNSA. The CDR3 is made up of 15 amino acids. V lost 3 bases, J lost 2 bases, and 14 bases lay in between. The CDR3 protein is CASSFDGQSTYEQYF. The CDR3 DNA reads as TGTGCCAGCAGCTTTGACGGGCAGTCAACCTACGAGCAGTACTTC.

This clone was picked up a small number of times. The V gene is TRBV25-1, the J gene TRBJ1-3, with D possibly TRBD1 on 6 matching bases. This CDR3 has 15 residues. Trimming took off 3 bases at V and 3 bases at J, with 12 bases between the two ends. Per germline, CDR1 MGHDK and CDR2 SYGVNS. The CDR3 DNA follows: TGTGCCAGCAGTGATCCAACAGGGTTTGGAAACACCATATATTTT. This gives the protein CASSDPTGFGNTIYF. Full variable domain (missing parts from reference TRBV25-1 and TRBJ1-3): EADIYQTPRYLVIGTGKKITLECSQTMGHDKMYWYQQDPGMELHLIHYSYGVNSTEKGDLSSESTVSRIRTEHFPLTLESARPSHTSQYLCASSDPTGFGNTIYFGEGSWLTVV.

The CDR3 loop reads CASSVWSGVGEQFF. The CDR3 bases are TGTGCCAGCAGCGTATGGAGTGGGGTAGGTGAGCAGTTCTTC. The chain links TRBV9 to TRBJ2-1, with D hard to call. Germline CDR1 reads SGDLS; CDR2 reads YYNGEE. This CDR3 has 14 amino acids. With 1 base removed from V and 9 bases from J, the gap between germline ends came to 14 bases.

This rearrangement joins TRBV19 to TRBJ2-4; 10 positions match TRBD2. Germline V gives CDR1 LNHDA, CDR2 SQIVND (reference sequence). With V trimmed by 3 bases and J by 5 bases, 1 base remained unmatched. The CDR3 has 14 residues. The CDR3 coding sequence is TGTGCCAGTAGTATTCTAGCGGGGGAAAACATTCAGTACTTC. Protein product: CASSILAGENIQYF.

This clone was recorded a few times. The V and J genes are TRBV15 and TRBJ2-5; no clear D. Gene TRBJ2-7 matches the end of the DNA better, so the J call may be wrong. Germline V gene sequence: CDR1 LNHNV, CDR2 YYDKDF (reference sequence). The length of the CDR3 is 13 residues. CDR3 residues: CATSLGNSYEQYF. As DNA, the CDR3 is TGTGCCACCAGCCTGGGAAACTCCTACGAGCAGTACTTC.

V usage is TRBV27 and J usage is TRBJ2-2; D is possibly TRBD1 (6 bases). The germline V gene has CDR1 MNHEY and CDR2 SMNVEV (reference sequence). CDR3 length: 14 residues. Trimming removed 6 bases from V and 1 base from J, with 9 bases in between. The CDR3 loop reads CASRGQMNTGELFF. Written as DNA, the CDR3 is TGTGCCAGCAGAGGACAGATGAACACCGGGGAGCTGTTTTTT.

This clone has only a few counts. The CDR3 spells CASTNRGQPQHF. The CDR3 coding sequence is TGTGCCAGCACCAACCGGGGTCAGCCCCAGCATTTT. The rearrangement links TRBV27 to TRBJ1-5; D gene ambiguous. The CDR3 totals 12 residues. The germline V and J ends were trimmed by 7 bases and 6 bases, with 10 bases remaining between them. CDR1 is MNHEY and CDR2 is SMNVEV in the germline V gene (reference sequence).

This clone was detected only a few times. J is TRBJ1-1 and V is TRBV6-5, with D unresolved. CDR1 MNHEY and CDR2 SVGAGI come from the germline V gene. Trimming removed 5 bases at V and 2 bases at J, with 9 bases between. The CDR3 sequence is 13 residues long. The CDR3, as DNA: TGTGCCAGCAGTGACCAATATAACACTGAAGCTTTCTTT. It encodes CASSDQYNTEAFF.

In this sample, this clone turned up a few times. The J gene is TRBJ2-5, the V gene TRBV29-1; D is uncertain. Trimming stripped 7 bases from V and 0 bases from J, with 12 bases between. CDR1 and CDR2 from the germline V gene are SQVTM and ANQGSEA. The CDR3 covers 13 residues. The CDR3: CSAVDGYQETQYF. CDR3 nucleotide sequence: TGCAGCGCCGTCGACGGGTACCAAGAGACCCAGTACTTC.

The table lists this clone with a few counts. This chain links TRBV2 with TRBJ1-4; tentatively, D is TRBD1 (6 bases). Trimming left V 6 bases short and J 3 bases short, with 14 bases between. Germline lookup yields CDR1 SNHLY and CDR2 FYNNEI. The CDR3 sequence is 15 residues long. This CDR3 reads CASRDTGPSNEKLFF. Here the CDR3 DNA reads TGTGCCAGCAGGGACACAGGGCCCTCTAATGAAAAACTGTTTTTT. Drawing the rest from reference TRBV2 and TRBJ1-4, the complete variable domain is EPEVTQTPSHQVTQMGQEVILRCVPISNHLYFYWYRQILGQKVEFLVSFYNNEISEKSEIFDDQFSVERPDGSNFTLKIRSTKLEDSAMYFCASRDTGPSNEKLFFGSGTQLSVL.

The chain is built from TRBV14 and TRBJ2-5, with D perhaps matching TRBD2 (6 bases). Germline assignment: CDR1 SGHDN and CDR2 FVKESK. The CDR3 has 16 amino acids. V lost 4 bases to trimming and J lost 1 base, with 16 bases between them. CDR3 region: CASSPSLGGAQETQYF. Written as DNA, the CDR3 is TGTGCCAGCAGCCCTAGTCTGGGCGGGGCCCAAGAGACCCAGTACTTC.

The gene calls are TRBV5-1 and TRBJ2-5, with 11 bases identical to TRBD2. The germline V gene encodes CDR1 SGHRS and CDR2 YFSETQ. The CDR3 has 15 amino acids. The V gene end was trimmed by 0 bases and the J gene end by 3 bases; junction bases not matched to a gene: 1. CDR3 sequence reads: CASSLALAGEETQYF. The DNA of the CDR3 is TGCGCCAGCAGCTTGGCACTAGCGGGAGAAGAGACCCAGTACTTC.

This clone showed up just a few times. The CDR3 DNA reads as TGTGCCAGCAGCCCCCACTCCCTTCCGGGTGTGGACATTCAGTACTTC. Protein sequence: CASSPHSLPGVDIQYF. V and J are TRBV7-2 and TRBJ2-4, with D unclear. The V and J ends lost 5 bases and 8 bases respectively, with 22 bases between them. The V gene's germline CDR1 is SGHTA and CDR2 FQGNSA. This CDR3 is built from 16 residues.

This clone was seen a handful of times. The chain joins TRBV11-2 to TRBJ2-2; D is possibly TRBD1 (6 bases). CDR1 is SGHAT and CDR2 is FQNNGV in the germline V gene. The V gene lost 4 bases and the J gene lost 0 bases, with 12 bases spanning the gap. The CDR3 totals 16 residues. The chain's CDR3 is CASSYLGTSNTGELFF. DNA of the CDR3: TGTGCCAGCAGCTATCTCGGGACATCGAACACCGGGGAGCTGTTTTTT.

V and J are TRBV7-2 and TRBJ2-7; weak D call: TRBD2 (5 bases). The CDR3 extends over 15 amino acids. Trimming removed 5 bases from V and 2 bases from J, with 16 bases in between. Germline CDR1 and CDR2: SGHTA and FQGNSA. The CDR3 DNA is TGTGCCAGCAGCCCCTTACGGGCGGGCACCTACGAGCAGTACTTC. Translation gives CASSPLRAGTYEQYF. Full variable domain (outside the CDR3, taken from reference TRBV7-2 and TRBJ2-7): GAGVSQSPSNKVTEKGKDVELRCDPISGHTALYWYRQSLGQGLEFLIYFQGNSAPDKSGLPSDRFSAERTGGSVSTLTIQRTQQEDSAVYLCASSPLRAGTYEQYFGPGTRLTVT.